This TCR beta chain emerged from a study of CD8 T cells in Susac syndrome. Study findings and constraints: By the study's own acknowledgment, its TCR sequencing and HLA analysis included relatively few individuals.

Trimming cost V 2 bases and J 4 bases; bases outside gene matches: 27. The CDR3 length is 22 residues. Germline V gene sequence: CDR1 MDHEN, CDR2 SYDVKM. A word on this clonotype: Antigen unknown.

Random hexamers were used to reverse transcribe an amount of about 0.45 to 1 ug RNA. MiXCR was run by TCRdb on the immunoSEQ multiplex PCR reads, yielding one entry per CDR3 protein. The sample lists around 300,000 distinct CDR3 sequences, approximately 90% occurring once. The rearrangement links TRBV28 to TRBJ2-3; 7 nucleotides line up with TRBD1. The sequenced material came from CD8+ T cells from PBMCs. The clonotype comes from a human donor with multiple sclerosis. The CDR3 DNA sequence: TGTGCCAGCAGTTTAATTCTAGGGCGGACCGGGACAGATTTCGCACACGCAGATACGCAGTATTTT. Amino acids: CASSLILGRTGTDFAHADTQYF.